Listed below are T cell receptor beta chains from one sample, sequenced in a study of shared clonotypes between healthy human individuals. Assay used: immunoSEQ multiplex PCR; TCRdb lists only in-frame clones, some missing. The table has about 2.4 million clones, roughly 92% seen once. Sequenced: naive CD4+ T cells sorted from blood. Receptors were obtained from a man between 18 and 29 years old in good health. Each CDR3 is given with its conserved first and last residue. D genes are given only for firm matches. Clone sizes are given selectively: once, few, many, or a class where the clone is expanded.

cdr3_aa	cdr3_nt	d_call	j_call	v_call	clone_size
CSAQVSYMGGNSGNTIYF	TGCAGCGCCCAGGTCTCATACATGGGGGGAAACTCTGGAAACACCATATATTTT	NA	TRBJ1-3	TRBV29-1	NA
CASSFSGGSTDTQYF	TGTGCCAGCAGTTTTAGCGGGGGAAGCACAGATACGCAGTATTTT	TRBD2	TRBJ2-3	TRBV7-8	NA
CASSYTGTSHYEQYF	TGTGCCAGCAGTTATACCGGGACTAGCCACTACGAGCAGTACTTC	TRBD2	TRBJ2-7	TRBV2	once
CASKTSPQETQYF	TGTGCCAGCAAGACTAGTCCCCAAGAGACCCAGTACTTC	NA	TRBJ2-5	TRBV28	once
CASSVVSGGFQPQHF	TGTGCCAGCAGCGTTGTTTCAGGGGGCTTTCAGCCCCAGCATTTT	TRBD1	TRBJ1-5	TRBV5-8	NA
CASRSDRGYEQYF	TGTGCCAGCAGATCGGACAGGGGCTACGAGCAGTACTTC	TRBD1	TRBJ2-7	TRBV11-1	NA
CASSQPPDRGTEAFF	TGTGCCAGCAGCCAGCCCCCGGACAGGGGCACTGAAGCTTTCTTT	TRBD1	TRBJ1-1	TRBV4-2	NA
CSVERGRADTQYF	TGCAGCGTTGAAAGGGGAAGAGCAGATACGCAGTATTTT	NA	TRBJ2-3	TRBV29-1	once
CASSISGGDYGYTF	TGTGCCAGTAGTATCTCTGGCGGCGACTATGGCTACACCTTC	NA	TRBJ1-2	TRBV19	NA
CSAGRQGGEQYF	TGCAGCGCCGGGCGACAGGGGGGTGAGCAGTACTTC	TRBD1	TRBJ2-7	TRBV29-1	NA
CASSSSGWGGPTGELFF	TGTGCCAGCAGCTCGTCCGGGTGGGGGGGGCCAACCGGGGAGCTGTTTTTT	NA	TRBJ2-2	TRBV13	NA
CASSLPTGVDEQFF	TGTGCCAGCAGCTTACCTACAGGGGTGGATGAGCAGTTCTTC	TRBD1	TRBJ2-1	TRBV7-2	NA
CSARDSYEQYF	TGCAGCGCCAGGGACTCCTACGAGCAGTACTTC	NA	TRBJ2-7	TRBV29-1	NA
CASSPRQEETQYF	TGTGCCAGCTCACCACGGCAGGAGGAGACCCAGTACTTC	NA	TRBJ2-5	TRBV18	NA
CASKGQGMNTEAFF	TGTGCCAGCAAAGGACAGGGGATGAACACTGAAGCTTTCTTT	TRBD1	TRBJ1-1	TRBV6-1	NA
CASSLERQAGELFF	TGTGCCAGCAGCCTCGAACGACAGGCCGGGGAGCTGTTTTTT	NA	TRBJ2-2	TRBV7-3	NA
CASSIVQGPNQPQHF	TGTGCCAGTAGTATAGTACAGGGACCAAATCAGCCCCAGCATTTT	NA	TRBJ1-5	TRBV19	NA
CASSLGEAYGYTF	TGCGCCAGCAGCTTGGGGGAGGCCTATGGCTACACCTTC	NA	TRBJ1-2	TRBV5-1	once
CASRLQVGNTIYF	TGTGCCAGCAGGCTGCAGGTTGGAAACACCATATATTTT	NA	TRBJ1-3	TRBV2	NA
CASSLDQGVKGEAFF	TGTGCCAGCAGCTTAGATCAGGGGGTTAAAGGTGAAGCTTTCTTT	TRBD1	TRBJ1-1	TRBV11-2	NA
CASSPVSGNTIYF	TGTGCCAGCAGCCCCGTTTCTGGAAACACCATATATTTT	NA	TRBJ1-3	TRBV11-2	once
CASSVGGNNEQFF	TGTGCCAGCTCTGTCGGCGGAAACAATGAGCAGTTCTTC	NA	TRBJ2-1	TRBV18	NA
CASSSPAPSRIYNEQFF	TGCGCCAGCAGCTCCCCCGCCCCTAGCCGAATCTACAATGAGCAGTTCTTC	NA	TRBJ2-1	TRBV4-1	once
CSVDRLAGGYNEQFF	TGCAGCGTTGATCGACTAGCGGGAGGGTACAATGAGCAGTTCTTC	TRBD2	TRBJ2-1	TRBV29-1	NA
CASSESDSLLYGYTF	TGTGCCAGCAGTGAAAGCGACAGTCTGCTGTATGGCTACACCTTC	NA	TRBJ1-2	TRBV6-1	NA
CASSFRWDEKLFF	TGTGCCAGCAGTTTTAGGTGGGACGAAAAACTGTTTTTT	NA	TRBJ1-4	TRBV27	NA
CASSFDGVNTEAFF	TGCGCCAGCAGCTTCGACGGTGTGAACACTGAAGCTTTCTTT	NA	TRBJ1-1	TRBV5-1	once
CASSLAGAGQTQYF	TGTGCCAGCAGCTTAGCCGGGGCGGGGCAGACCCAGTACTTC	NA	TRBJ2-5	TRBV7-9	NA
CASSLDGTGVLETQYF	TGTGCCAGCAGCCTTGATGGGACAGGGGTCTTAGAGACCCAGTACTTC	TRBD1	TRBJ2-5	TRBV11-2	NA
CASKLTGVNTEAFF	TGCGCCAGCAAACTGACAGGGGTGAACACTGAAGCTTTCTTT	TRBD1	TRBJ1-1	TRBV5-1	NA
CASSLAMGFQETQYF	TGCGCCAGCAGCTTGGCAATGGGGTTCCAAGAGACCCAGTACTTC	NA	TRBJ2-5	TRBV5-1	NA
CASSWSGRAGNQPQHF	TGCGCCAGCAGTTGGAGTGGCAGGGCAGGCAATCAGCCCCAGCATTTT	NA	TRBJ1-5	TRBV10-2	NA
CASWGAGELFF	TGTGCCAGCTGGGGGGCCGGGGAGCTGTTTTTT	NA	TRBJ2-2	TRBV7-8	NA
CAISESTGTNEQFF	TGTGCCATCAGTGAGTCGACAGGGACCAATGAGCAGTTCTTC	TRBD1	TRBJ2-1	TRBV10-3	NA
CASSPPPGLRNTEAFF	TGTGCCAGCTCACCACCTCCGGGACTCCGAAACACTGAAGCTTTCTTT	NA	TRBJ1-1	TRBV18	NA
CASSPGGHEQYF	TGTGCCAGCAGCCCCGGTGGGCACGAGCAGTACTTC	NA	TRBJ2-7	TRBV7-9	NA
CASSLAVREHTGELFF	TGCGCCAGCAGCTTGGCGGTCAGGGAACACACCGGGGAGCTGTTTTTT	NA	TRBJ2-2	TRBV5-1	NA
CASSLTPFSSYNEQFF	TGTGCCAGCAGCTTAACCCCTTTTAGCTCCTACAATGAGCAGTTCTTC	NA	TRBJ2-1	TRBV7-3	NA
CASREEMNEQFF	TGTGCCAGCAGGGAAGAAATGAATGAGCAGTTCTTC	NA	TRBJ2-1	TRBV7-2	NA
CASSLLGAEQPQHF	TGTGCCAGCAGCTTACTGGGGGCTGAGCAGCCCCAGCATTTT	NA	TRBJ1-5	TRBV7-9	NA